The text below deals with one T cell receptor (beta chain). As yet, its antigen is unknown. With around 600 ng used per sample, the template was genomic DNA from bulk tumor. Surgical sampling yielded several biopsies per primary tumor (spaced far apart). Enrolled patients presented with newly diagnosed, previously untreated non-small cell lung cancer and underwent curative surgery. Everyone who gave samples had just been diagnosed with non-small cell lung cancer and was having surgery with curative intent. The data were obtained in a study of immune heterogeneity within non-small cell lung tumors. Study observations and caveats: Patients largely differed in their high-frequency T-cell receptor beta clonotypes. Multiple tumor sites within a patient showed recurrence of identical dominant CDR3 beta clonotypes; site-unique high-frequency clones were present as well.

TCR beta CDR3 amplification used multiplex PCR with 32 V and 13 J primers. MiXCR, applied by TCRdb to the multiplex PCR reads, yields one record per CDR3 protein. Among tens of thousands of distinct CDR3 sequences listed, around 30% were seen once. The CDR3 is 12 residues long. The germline V gene has CDR1 SEHNR and CDR2 FQNEAQ (reference sequence). What was sequenced was lung tumor tissue. The sequence derives from a man aged 35-49 years with non-small cell lung cancer. This chain joins TRBV7-9 and TRBJ2-1; 7 nucleotides agree with TRBD2. CDR3 amino acids: CGAGVSYNEQFF. The CDR3 DNA reads as TGTGGGGCGGGAGTTTCCTACAATGAGCAGTTCTTC.